Below, 26 T cell receptor beta chains from the same sample are listed, as sequenced in a study of T-cell memory formation after mild COVID-19. TCRdb used MiXCR to reprocess the 5' RACE reads, holding one entry per CDR3 protein. The sample holds 49,000 or so distinct CDR3 sequences, about 7% seen once. Source material: PBMCs or a T cell subset sorted from them (not recorded which). These receptors originate from a man between 18 and 35 years old who had mild COVID-19 (a few samples of this study predate the infection). Cell type and time point are not known.

This clonotype occurred many times. The germline gene is not matched at one end of the junction; a read error may be the cause. The CDR3 spells CASSLAGGVADTQYF. The CDR3 coding sequence is TGTGCCAGCAGTTTAGCGGGGGGGGTCGCAGATACGCAGTATTTT. V usage is TRBV7-2 and J usage is TRBJ2-3; TRBD2 matches at 11 bases. This CDR3 spans 15 amino acids. The germline CDR1 and CDR2 sequences are SGHTA and FQGNSA. Drawing the rest from reference TRBV7-2 and TRBJ2-3, the complete variable domain is GAGVSQSPSNKVTEKGKDVELRCDPISGHTALYWYRQSLGQGLEFLIYFQGNSAPDKSGLPSDRFSAERTGGSVSTLTIQRTQQEDSAVYLCASSLAGGVADTQYFGPGTRLTVL.

Ten or more counts support this clonotype. The gene calls are TRBV4-3 and TRBJ2-2; no firm D call. V lost 1 base and J 0 bases, leaving 3 bases between the germline ends. The germline CDR1 and CDR2 sequences are LGHNA and YSLEER. The CDR3 spans 14 residues. The CDR3 here is CASSQASNTGELFF. CDR3 DNA sequence: TGCGCCAGCAGCCAAGCCTCGAACACCGGGGAGCTGTTTTTT.

This clonotype came up a few times. The CDR3 region is CASSQQRNTEAFF. The CDR3 bases are TGCGCCAGCAGTCAGCAACGTAACACTGAAGCTTTCTTT. The rearrangement links TRBV4-3 to TRBJ1-1; no clear D. The CDR3 totals 13 residues. Trimming pared 6 bases from V and 2 bases from J, leaving 10 bases between. From germline, CDR1 is LGHNA and CDR2 YSLEER.

V and J are TRBV6-5 and TRBJ2-1, with D possibly TRBD1 on 5 matching bases. Germline V gene lookup returns CDR1 MNHEY and CDR2 SVGAGI. Trimming took off 6 bases at V and 11 bases at J, with 11 bases between the two ends. The CDR3 covers 11 residues. CDR3 DNA sequence: TGTGCCAGCAGGTACAGGATTAAGCAGTTCTTC. This codes for CASRYRIKQFF.

The chain joins TRBV12-3 or TRBV12-4 to TRBJ2-1; D may be TRBD2 (6 bases). The germline V and J ends were trimmed by 2 bases and 10 bases, with 9 bases remaining between them. The CDR3 loop spans 12 amino acids. CDR3 DNA sequence: TGTGCCAGCAGTTTATGGAGCGGGGAGCAGTTCTTC. Translation gives CASSLWSGEQFF.

Many counts were recorded for this clonotype. The chain links TRBV5-1 to TRBJ2-3; 7 nucleotides match TRBD1. V shed 6 bases, J shed 0 bases, and the junction held 4 bases outside the gene matches. Looked up from germline, CDR1 is SGHRS and CDR2 is YFSETQ. CDR3 length: 14 amino acids. CDR3 sequence reads: CASTRQGSTDTQYF. CDR3 nucleotide sequence: TGCGCCAGCACCAGACAGGGCAGCACAGATACGCAGTATTTT.

This rearrangement joins TRBV12-3 or TRBV12-4 to TRBJ2-7; a weak D match, TRBD2 (5 bases). V dropped 4 bases and J dropped 4 bases, with 8 bases sitting between them. CDR3 length equals 12 residues. The CDR3 nucleotides are TGTGCCAGCAGTTCGGGGAAATACGAGCAGTACTTC. Translated, it gives CASSSGKYEQYF.

This clonotype was observed many times. J is TRBJ2-5 and V is TRBV5-1, with D perhaps TRBD2 (6 bases). This CDR3 has 14 residues. Between the trimmed V and J ends, which lost 5 bases and 9 bases, there was a span of 20 bases. Germline CDR1 and CDR2: SGHRS and YFSETQ. The CDR3 loop is CASSPGSGKTAQYF. The DNA of the CDR3 is TGCGCCAGCAGTCCGGGTAGCGGAAAAACGGCCCAGTACTTC.

The V call is TRBV20-1, the J call TRBJ2-7; TRBD2 matches 12 bases. V was clipped by 5 bases and J by 0 bases; unmatched bases: 8. Germline values: CDR1 DFQATT, CDR2 SNEGSKA (reference sequence). The CDR3 is 16 amino acids. The CDR3, as DNA: TGCAGTGCTCGTCCACGACTAGCGGGGGCCTCCTACGAGCAGTACGTC. As protein: CSARPRLAGASYEQYV.

Only a few counts were recorded for this clonotype. The J gene is TRBJ2-5, the V gene TRBV10-3, with D possibly TRBD1 on 6 matching bases. CDR3 length equals 12 residues. Germline loops: CDR1 ENHRY, CDR2 SYGVKD. V was cut by 8 bases and J by 3 bases, with 10 bases left in between. This CDR3 reads CAIAYREETQYF. The DNA of the CDR3 is TGTGCCATCGCATACAGGGAAGAGACCCAGTACTTC.

V and J are TRBV20-1 and TRBJ1-2; TRBD1 might be the D (6 bases). V lost 6 bases, J lost 8 bases, and 25 bases lay in between. The CDR3 has 15 amino acids. Germline-derived CDR1 and CDR2 are DFQATT and SNEGSKA (reference sequence). The CDR3 DNA follows: TGCAGTGCCCAAGACTCGACAGGTCCCTTGGGAGGCTACACCTTC. As protein: CSAQDSTGPLGGYTF.

This clonotype was counted at least ten times. The V and J genes are TRBV7-2 and TRBJ2-3; 9 bases are shared with TRBD2. The J segment lost 1 base and the V segment lost 2 bases, leaving 7 bases of the junction unmatched. The CDR3 sequence is 17 residues long. The germline V gene encodes CDR1 SGHTA and CDR2 FQGNSA. The CDR3 sequence: CASSLPAGGSRTDTQYF. DNA of the CDR3: TGTGCCAGCAGCTTACCAGCGGGGGGCTCCCGCACAGATACGCAGTATTTT. Drawing the rest from reference TRBV7-2 and TRBJ2-3, the complete variable domain is GAGVSQSPSNKVTEKGKDVELRCDPISGHTALYWYRQSLGQGLEFLIYFQGNSAPDKSGLPSDRFSAERTGGSVSTLTIQRTQQEDSAVYLCASSLPAGGSRTDTQYFGPGTRLTVL.

This clonotype was seen many times. The V and J genes are TRBV4-3 and TRBJ2-3; tentative D call: TRBD2 (6 bases). V lost 1 base and J 2 bases, leaving 16 bases between the germline ends. CDR3 length: 17 residues. Germline V CDR1 and CDR2: LGHNA, YSLEER. CDR3 loop: CASSQGGGRRLTDTQYF. CDR3 nucleotides: TGCGCCAGCAGCCAAGGGGGAGGTCGTAGGCTCACAGATACGCAGTATTTT.

This clonotype has a handful of counts. V usage is TRBV4-2 and J usage is TRBJ2-4, with TRBD2 matching over 12 bases. V dropped 1 base and J dropped 7; count of bases not matched to a gene: 8. This CDR3 spans 17 amino acids. Germline values: CDR1 LGHNA, CDR2 YNFKEQ. CDR3 sequence reads: CASSQARTTSGGNIQYF. CDR3 nucleotides: TGTGCCAGCAGCCAAGCTAGAACGACTAGCGGGGGTAACATTCAGTACTTC.

This clonotype was picked up many times. The chain recombines TRBV7-2 with TRBJ1-5; no firm D call. The CDR3 is 13 amino acids. Per germline, CDR1 SGHTA and CDR2 FQGNSA. Trimming removed 5 bases from V and 4 bases from J, with 9 bases in between. CDR3 sequence: CASSPHKNQPQHF. The CDR3 coding sequence is TGTGCCAGCAGCCCACACAAGAATCAGCCCCAGCATTTT.

This clonotype was counted a few times. The rearrangement joins TRBV20-1 to TRBJ2-1; no reliable D call. CDR1 and CDR2 from the germline V gene are DFQATT and SNEGSKA (reference sequence). V was shortened by 0 bases and J by 10 bases, with 7 bases between the two germline ends. The CDR3 is 11 residues long. In DNA, the CDR3 is TGCAGTGCTAGAGATCGGCTAGAGCAGTTCTTC. This sequence encodes CSARDRLEQFF.

This clonotype has more than one count but fewer than ten. The chain employs TRBV9 and TRBJ2-5; D is unclear. This CDR3 is 12 amino acids long. V shed 1 base and J shed 2 bases, with 3 bases lying between them. The germline V gene encodes CDR1 SGDLS and CDR2 YYNGEE. The CDR3 DNA reads as TGTGCCAGCAGCGTATCACAAGAGACCCAGTACTTC. Translating gives CASSVSQETQYF.

This rearrangement joins TRBV7-9 to TRBJ2-7; D not resolved. The V end lost 5 bases, the J end lost 0 bases, and 17 bases lay between the germline ends. CDR1 and CDR2 from the germline V gene are SEHNR and FQNEAQ (reference sequence). This CDR3 is built from 16 residues. In DNA, the CDR3 is TGTGCCAGCAGCCCCGGGCCCTTCGAGCGCTCCTACGAGCAGTACGTC. Translation: CASSPGPFERSYEQYV.

This clonotype came up a few times. The genes are TRBV7-2 and TRBJ2-3; D may be TRBD2 (6 bases). V dropped 4 bases and J dropped 0 bases, with 8 bases sitting between them. This CDR3 comprises 14 residues. Germline loops: CDR1 SGHTA, CDR2 FQGNSA. CDR3 region: CASSYSGSTDTQYF. The DNA for the CDR3 is TGTGCCAGCAGCTATAGCGGTAGCACAGATACGCAGTATTTT.

This clonotype came up a few times. The rearrangement uses TRBV18 and TRBJ2-5; D is unclear. V lost 3 bases and J lost 5, with 13 bases in between. The CDR3 runs 14 residues. CDR1 and CDR2 from the germline V gene are KGHSH and LQKENI. The CDR3 region has the DNA TGTGCCAGCTCACCTCTGGCACGCGAGGAGACCCAGTACTTC. It specifies CASSPLAREETQYF.

At least ten counts were recorded for this clonotype. The chain combines TRBV28 with TRBJ2-3, with TRBD2 matching over 7 bases. The CDR3 contains 15 residues. J gave up 6 bases and V 5 bases, and 11 bases lay outside the gene matches. From germline, CDR1 is MDHEN and CDR2 SYDVKM. The CDR3 region has the DNA TGTGCCAGCAGTACCTTGGGCGGGGGATCGGATACGCAGTATTTT. Amino acid sequence: CASSTLGGGSDTQYF.

Ten or more counts support this clonotype. The rearrangement links TRBV4-1 to TRBJ2-1, with D perhaps given as TRBD1 or TRBD2 (6 bases each). This CDR3 contains 15 residues. Trimming stripped 1 base from V and 7 bases from J, with 14 bases between. Germline lookup yields CDR1 MGHRA and CDR2 YSYEKL. The chain's CDR3 is CASSQGSRGRNEQFF. The CDR3 DNA sequence: TGCGCCAGCAGCCAAGGCAGCCGGGGGCGGAATGAGCAGTTCTTC.

Comments on this clonotype: The junction shows a germline mismatch at one end, possibly a read error. The rearrangement uses TRBV13 and TRBJ2-4, with D maybe TRBD2 (7 bases). Germline lookup yields CDR1 PRHDT and CDR2 FYEKMQ (reference sequence). The CDR3 has 15 amino acids. The CDR3 nucleotides read TGTGCCAGCAGCTTCGGAGGGGGGGCCAAAGACATTCAGTACTTC. Translated, it gives CASSFGGGAKDIQYF. Full variable domain (rest looked up from reference TRBV13 and TRBJ2-4): AAGVIQSPRHLIKEKRETATLKCYPIPRHDTVYWYQQGPGQDPQFLISFYEKMQSDKGSIPDRFSAQQFSDYHSELNMSSLELGDSALYFCASSFGGGAKDIQYFGAGTRLSVL.

This clonotype was recorded a few times. The chain couples TRBV7-2 to TRBJ2-1; 7 bases map to TRBD1. Germline-derived CDR1 and CDR2 are SGHTA and FQGNSA. The CDR3 runs to 13 residues. V lost 2 bases and J lost 10; bases outside the gene matches: 5. The CDR3 is CASSLQTGWEQFF. CDR3 sequence (DNA): TGTGCCAGCAGCTTACAGACAGGGTGGGAGCAGTTCTTC.

This rearrangement joins TRBV20-1 to TRBJ2-1; TRBD2 matches 8 bases. The length of the CDR3 is 15 residues. V was pared by 5 bases and J by 10 bases, with 16 bases of the junction left unmatched. Germline V gives CDR1 DFQATT, CDR2 SNEGSKA (reference sequence). The CDR3 region is CSAQKGTGGSEEQFF. The CDR3 DNA is TGCAGTGCTCAAAAAGGGACGGGAGGGTCGGAGGAGCAGTTCTTC.

This clonotype was seen ten or more times. This chain joins TRBV20-1 and TRBJ2-2; the D call may be TRBD1 or TRBD2 (5 bases each). This CDR3 has 14 residues. Deletions cut 5 bases from V and 4 bases from J, with 14 bases between. Germline values: CDR1 DFQATT, CDR2 SNEGSKA (reference sequence). CDR3 DNA sequence: TGCAGTGCTCCAGGGTCGGGGCTCACCGGGGAGCTGTTTTTT. Translating gives CSAPGSGLTGELFF.